Given below is one TCR beta chain in context. The specificity of this receptor is unknown. No much larger clone exists at a distance of one base, and base qualities are not known. The data are from a study of T cell changes during pregnancy in multiple sclerosis (dated by TCRdb to the late 2010s). At the level of the whole study: The study looked at changes in the T cell repertoire across pregnancy in women with multiple sclerosis.

The V end gives up 5 bases and the J end 5 bases, leaving 6 bases in the junction not matched to a gene. The germline V gene yields MNHNS for CDR1 and SASEGT for CDR2. The CDR3 holds 14 amino acids from the cysteine to the phenylalanine. The CDR3 DNA has 42 bases and is translated from base 1. The library was made by the immunoSEQ multiplex PCR assay. As stored in TCRdb, this immuneACCESS dataset retains in-frame rearrangements with V and J assigned. A fraction of the clones does not appear; measured against another copy, unresolved V genes explain less than half of the discrepancy, and the remainder lacks a known reason. For this sample there are tens of thousands of clones; just under 95% appear just once. The leading ten clones occupy roughly 8.7% of the sample.

This sequence uses TRBV6-1 and TRBJ1-2, with 9 junctional bases fitting TRBD1. The sequenced sample was CD8+ T cells from peripheral blood mononuclear cells, obtained in the third trimester of pregnancy. This TCR was sampled from a female donor with multiple sclerosis, enrolled in a pregnancy study. The DNA sequence follows: TGTGCCAGCAGTACACCCGGGACAGGGTATGGCTACACCTTC. Its amino acids are CASSTPGTGYGYTF.